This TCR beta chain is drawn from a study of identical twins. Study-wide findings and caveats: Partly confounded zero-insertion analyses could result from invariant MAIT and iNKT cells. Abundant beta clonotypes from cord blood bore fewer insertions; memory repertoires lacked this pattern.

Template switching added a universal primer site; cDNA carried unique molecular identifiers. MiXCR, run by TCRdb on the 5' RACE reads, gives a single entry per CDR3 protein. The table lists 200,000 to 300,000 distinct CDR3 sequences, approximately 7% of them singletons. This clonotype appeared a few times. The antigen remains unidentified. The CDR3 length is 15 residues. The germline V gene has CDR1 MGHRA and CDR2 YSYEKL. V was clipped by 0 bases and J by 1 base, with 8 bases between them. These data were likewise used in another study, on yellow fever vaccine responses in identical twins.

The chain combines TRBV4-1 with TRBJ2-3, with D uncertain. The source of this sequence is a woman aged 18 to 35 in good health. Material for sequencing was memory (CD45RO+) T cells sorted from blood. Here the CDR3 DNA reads TGCGCCAGCAGCCAAGATCAGCCTCGCACAGATACGCAGTATTTT. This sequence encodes CASSQDQPRTDTQYF.